A selection of T cell receptor beta chains follows, all from one sample in a study of cytomegalovirus exposure and HLA in healthy donors. TCRdb's copy holds only in-frame clones and misses some; the assay was immunoSEQ multiplex PCR. The sample carries about 89,000 clones, about 80% recorded once. Sequencing was done on a sample of PBMCs. Receptors were obtained from a female donor in good health and CMV-seropositive. The CDR3 runs from the conserved cysteine through the conserved F or W. The D gene is left open where the match is weak. Not every row has a clone size; where given, it reads once, few, many or a size class.

d_gene: -
j_gene: TRBJ2-3
v_gene: TRBV10-1
abundance: -
CDR3nt: TGCGCCAGCAGCCCTACAGCCTCTTGGGATACGCAGTATTTT
CDR3aa: CASSPTASWDTQYF

d_gene: -
j_gene: TRBJ1-3
v_gene: TRBV13
abundance: -
CDR3nt: TGTGCCAGCCGGGGAGACCTCTCTGGAAACACCATATATTTT
CDR3aa: CASRGDLSGNTIYF

d_gene: TRBD2
j_gene: TRBJ2-1
v_gene: TRBV28
abundance: -
CDR3nt: TGTGCCAGCAGGACGGGAGGTGGGTCCTACAATGAGCAGTTCTTC
CDR3aa: CASRTGGGSYNEQFF

d_gene: -
j_gene: TRBJ2-1
v_gene: TRBV27
abundance: -
CDR3nt: TGTGCCAGCAGTCGGGGTCAGGGAGGATACAATGAGCAGTTCTTC
CDR3aa: CASSRGQGGYNEQFF

d_gene: TRBD1
j_gene: TRBJ2-5
v_gene: TRBV15
abundance: -
CDR3nt: TGTGCCACCAGCAGACAAGACAGGGGAGAGACCCAGTACTTC
CDR3aa: CATSRQDRGETQYF

d_gene: TRBD1
j_gene: TRBJ2-7
v_gene: TRBV28
abundance: -
CDR3nt: TGTGCCAGCAGTTTCACAGGGGAGAGGTACGAGCAGTACTTC
CDR3aa: CASSFTGERYEQYF

d_gene: -
j_gene: TRBJ2-3
v_gene: TRBV5-4
abundance: -
CDR3nt: TGTGCCAGCAGCTTGGCCCCCCTCACAGATACGCAGTATTTT
CDR3aa: CASSLAPLTDTQYF

d_gene: -
j_gene: TRBJ1-1
v_gene: TRBV15
abundance: once
CDR3nt: TGTGCCACCAGCAGAGATAGTACAGTGAACACTGAAGCTTTCTTT
CDR3aa: CATSRDSTVNTEAFF

d_gene: TRBD2
j_gene: TRBJ2-1
v_gene: TRBV10-3
abundance: once
CDR3nt: TGTGCCATCAGTGAGTTCCCGGCTAGCGGGACCTATGAGCAGTTCTTC
CDR3aa: CAISEFPASGTYEQFF

d_gene: TRBD1
j_gene: TRBJ1-1
v_gene: TRBV10-3
abundance: -
CDR3nt: TGTGCCATCAGTGAGTCCTTGGGAACAGGGGCCACTGAAGCTTTCTTT
CDR3aa: CAISESLGTGATEAFF

d_gene: -
j_gene: TRBJ2-3
v_gene: TRBV6-1
abundance: -
CDR3nt: TGTGCCAGCAGTGAAATTGGGAGCAGGAGCACAGATACGCAGTATTTT
CDR3aa: CASSEIGSRSTDTQYF

d_gene: TRBD1
j_gene: TRBJ1-5
v_gene: TRBV19
abundance: -
CDR3nt: TGTGCCAGTAGTACCCCGCTCGGGACAGGCCTTAGCAATCAGCCCCAGCATTTT
CDR3aa: CASSTPLGTGLSNQPQHF

d_gene: TRBD1
j_gene: TRBJ1-5
v_gene: TRBV2
abundance: -
CDR3nt: TGTGCCAGCAGTTACAGGGGAAAAGGCAATCAGCCCCAGCATTTT
CDR3aa: CASSYRGKGNQPQHF

d_gene: -
j_gene: TRBJ2-5
v_gene: TRBV14
abundance: once
CDR3nt: TGTGCCAGCAGCCAAAGGGTGGGATCGGGGGAGACCCAGTACTTC
CDR3aa: CASSQRVGSGETQYF

d_gene: TRBD2
j_gene: TRBJ2-1
v_gene: TRBV30
abundance: few
CDR3nt: TGTGCCTGGAGTGTACTAGCGGGAGGGCCCGGTGAGCAGTTCTTC
CDR3aa: CAWSVLAGGPGEQFF

d_gene: TRBD1
j_gene: TRBJ2-7
v_gene: TRBV5-4
abundance: -
CDR3nt: TGTGCCAGCAGCTTGCCAGGGGGATCTTCCTACGAGCAGTACTTC
CDR3aa: CASSLPGGSSYEQYF

d_gene: -
j_gene: TRBJ1-5
v_gene: TRBV19
abundance: once
CDR3nt: TGTGCCAGTAACCCGGGGTATAGCAATCAGCCCCAGCATTTT
CDR3aa: CASNPGYSNQPQHF

d_gene: TRBD2
j_gene: TRBJ2-1
v_gene: TRBV11-2
abundance: -
CDR3nt: TGTGCCAGCACCCCATTACCGGGACTAGCAAGCGATGAGCAGTTCTTC
CDR3aa: CASTPLPGLASDEQFF

d_gene: -
j_gene: TRBJ2-2
v_gene: TRBV5-1
abundance: -
CDR3nt: TGCGCCAGCAGCTTGGCCGAGACAACCGGGGAGCTGTTTTTT
CDR3aa: CASSLAETTGELFF

d_gene: -
j_gene: TRBJ1-1
v_gene: TRBV21-1
abundance: once
CDR3nt: TGTGCCAGCAGCAAAGGGGGACAGGGGGAAAGCACTGAAGCTTTCTTT
CDR3aa: CASSKGGQGESTEAFF

d_gene: TRBD1
j_gene: TRBJ1-1
v_gene: TRBV5-1
abundance: -
CDR3nt: TGCGCCAGCAGCTTGCCAGGGGGCCTAAACATGAACACTGAAGCTTTCTTT
CDR3aa: CASSLPGGLNMNTEAFF

d_gene: TRBD1
j_gene: TRBJ1-1
v_gene: TRBV10-2
abundance: few
CDR3nt: TGCGCCAGCCGACAGGGGAGGACTGAAGCTTTCTTT
CDR3aa: CASRQGRTEAFF

d_gene: TRBD2
j_gene: TRBJ2-1
v_gene: TRBV30
abundance: -
CDR3nt: TGTGCCTGGAGTGTAAGACTAGCGGACCCCTGGGGGTCCTACAATGAGCAGTTCTTC
CDR3aa: CAWSVRLADPWGSYNEQFF

d_gene: -
j_gene: TRBJ1-2
v_gene: TRBV11-3
abundance: few
CDR3nt: TGTGCCAGCAGCTTAGATCTAAACTATGGCTACACCTTC
CDR3aa: CASSLDLNYGYTF

d_gene: -
j_gene: TRBJ1-1
v_gene: TRBV7-9
abundance: -
CDR3nt: TGTGCCAGCAGCCTCCGGGACACCGCTGAAGCTTTCTTT
CDR3aa: CASSLRDTAEAFF

d_gene: -
j_gene: TRBJ2-7
v_gene: TRBV27
abundance: -
CDR3nt: TGTGCCAGCAGTTTATCCTTCCGAGTCTACGAGCAGTACTTC
CDR3aa: CASSLSFRVYEQYF

d_gene: -
j_gene: TRBJ2-3
v_gene: TRBV6-1
abundance: -
CDR3nt: TGTGCCACCCCCCGGGGGTCGTCTAGCACAGATACGCAGTATTTT
CDR3aa: CATPRGSSSTDTQYF

d_gene: TRBD1
j_gene: TRBJ1-4
v_gene: TRBV18
abundance: -
CDR3nt: TGTGCCAGCGCTCCCGGGACAGCGCCTGAAAAACTGTTTTTT
CDR3aa: CASAPGTAPEKLFF

d_gene: -
j_gene: TRBJ1-1
v_gene: TRBV5-8
abundance: -
CDR3nt: TGTGCCAGCAGCTTGGATCCCAGAACTGAAGCTTTCTTT
CDR3aa: CASSLDPRTEAFF

d_gene: TRBD1
j_gene: TRBJ1-1
v_gene: TRBV4-2
abundance: few
CDR3nt: TGTGCCAGCAGCCAAGATATGGAGGGGGCGAACACTGAAGCTTTCTTT
CDR3aa: CASSQDMEGANTEAFF

d_gene: -
j_gene: TRBJ2-7
v_gene: TRBV10-2
abundance: -
CDR3nt: TGCGCCAGCAGTGAACTAAGCGGGCGTTCCTACGAGCAGTACTTC
CDR3aa: CASSELSGRSYEQYF

d_gene: TRBD2
j_gene: TRBJ2-3
v_gene: TRBV5-4
abundance: -
CDR3nt: TGTGCCACCAAGCGGGGGGGCACAGATACGCAGTATTTT
CDR3aa: CATKRGGTDTQYF

d_gene: TRBD2
j_gene: TRBJ2-1
v_gene: TRBV4-1
abundance: -
CDR3nt: TGCGCCAGCAGCCTCCCGTTTAGCGGGAGGTTAAATGAGCAGTTCTTC
CDR3aa: CASSLPFSGRLNEQFF

d_gene: -
j_gene: TRBJ1-2
v_gene: TRBV5-4
abundance: -
CDR3nt: TGTGCCAGCAGCTTGGCACAGATACTTAACTATGGCTACACCTTC
CDR3aa: CASSLAQILNYGYTF

d_gene: TRBD1
j_gene: TRBJ1-5
v_gene: TRBV4-1
abundance: few
CDR3nt: TGCGCCAGCAAGACAGGGGGCCATCAGCCCCAGCATTTT
CDR3aa: CASKTGGHQPQHF

d_gene: TRBD1
j_gene: TRBJ2-2
v_gene: TRBV28
abundance: -
CDR3nt: TGTGCCAGCCGTTTACCTCAGATGACAGGGTACACCGGGGAGCTGTTTTTT
CDR3aa: CASRLPQMTGYTGELFF

d_gene: TRBD2
j_gene: TRBJ2-1
v_gene: TRBV6-4
abundance: few
CDR3nt: TGTGCCAGCAGTGTGCGGGGACTAGCAGGCGGGGTTGAGCAGTTCTTC
CDR3aa: CASSVRGLAGGVEQFF

d_gene: -
j_gene: TRBJ1-4
v_gene: TRBV5-1
abundance: few
CDR3nt: TGCGCCAGCAGATTTTTTAACGGCGGGCGCACTAATGAAAAACTGTTTTTT
CDR3aa: CASRFFNGGRTNEKLFF

d_gene: TRBD1
j_gene: TRBJ1-1
v_gene: TRBV19
abundance: -
CDR3nt: TGTGCCAGTCGCGGACAGGGGTTGTACACTGAAGCTTTCTTT
CDR3aa: CASRGQGLYTEAFF

d_gene: -
j_gene: TRBJ2-1
v_gene: TRBV29-1
abundance: few
CDR3nt: TGCAGCGTCTCAGAGGGGGGGGGAGCCTACAATGAGCAGTTCTTC
CDR3aa: CSVSEGGGAYNEQFF

d_gene: TRBD1
j_gene: TRBJ1-4
v_gene: TRBV29-1
abundance: -
CDR3nt: TGCAGCGTTGGGACAGGACTGCCGAATGAAAAACTGTTTTTT
CDR3aa: CSVGTGLPNEKLFF

d_gene: -
j_gene: TRBJ1-1
v_gene: TRBV28
abundance: -
CDR3nt: TGTGCCAGCAGTCTACATGGAGTTAACACTGAAGCTTTCTTT
CDR3aa: CASSLHGVNTEAFF

d_gene: -
j_gene: TRBJ2-3
v_gene: TRBV6-6
abundance: -
CDR3nt: TGTGCCAGCAGTAGAAACACAGCCACAGATACGCAGTATTTT
CDR3aa: CASSRNTATDTQYF

d_gene: TRBD1
j_gene: TRBJ2-7
v_gene: TRBV5-1
abundance: -
CDR3nt: TGCGCCAGCAGCACCCGGGGACAGGGACTCTACGAGCAGTACTTC
CDR3aa: CASSTRGQGLYEQYF

d_gene: -
j_gene: TRBJ1-1
v_gene: TRBV13
abundance: -
CDR3nt: TGTGCCAGCAGCTCGGACAGAAACACTGAAGCTTTCTTT
CDR3aa: CASSSDRNTEAFF

d_gene: TRBD1
j_gene: TRBJ1-6
v_gene: TRBV2
abundance: -
CDR3nt: TGTGCCTGGGACAGGAGGACCGAAAATTCACCCCTCCACTTT
CDR3aa: CAWDRRTENSPLHF